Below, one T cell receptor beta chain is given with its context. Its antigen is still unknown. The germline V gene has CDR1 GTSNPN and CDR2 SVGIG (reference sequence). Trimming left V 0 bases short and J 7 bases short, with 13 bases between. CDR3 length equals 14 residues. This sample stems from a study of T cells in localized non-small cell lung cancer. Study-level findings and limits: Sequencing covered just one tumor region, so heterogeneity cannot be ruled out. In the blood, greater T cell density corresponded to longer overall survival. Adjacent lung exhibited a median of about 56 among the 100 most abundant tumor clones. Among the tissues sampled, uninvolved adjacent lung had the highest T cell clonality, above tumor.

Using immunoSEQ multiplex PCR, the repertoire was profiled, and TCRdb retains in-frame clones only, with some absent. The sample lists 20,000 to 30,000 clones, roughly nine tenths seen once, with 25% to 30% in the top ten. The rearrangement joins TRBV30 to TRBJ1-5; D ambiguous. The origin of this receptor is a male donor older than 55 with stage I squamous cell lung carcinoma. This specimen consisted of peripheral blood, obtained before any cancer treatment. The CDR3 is CAWSVGLRGQPQHF. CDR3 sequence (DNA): TGTGCCTGGAGTGTGGGTCTCCGAGGCCAGCCCCAGCATTTT. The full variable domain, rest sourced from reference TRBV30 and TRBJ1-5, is SQTIHQWPATLVQPVGSPLSLECTVEGTSNPNLYWYRQAAGRGLQLLFYSVGIGQISSEVPQNLSASRPQDRQFILSSKKLLLSDSGFYLCAWSVGLRGQPQHFGDGTRLSIL.